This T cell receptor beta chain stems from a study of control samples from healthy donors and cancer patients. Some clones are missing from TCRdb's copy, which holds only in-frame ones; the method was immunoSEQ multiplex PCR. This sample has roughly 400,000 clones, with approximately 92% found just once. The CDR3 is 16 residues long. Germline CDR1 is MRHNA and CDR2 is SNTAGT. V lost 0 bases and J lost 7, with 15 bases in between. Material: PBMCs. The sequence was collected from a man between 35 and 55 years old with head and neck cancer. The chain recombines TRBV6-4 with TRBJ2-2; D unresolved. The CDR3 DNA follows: TGTGCCAGCAGTGACTCGGCCGGCGCGCATCACGGGGAGCTGTTTTTT. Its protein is CASSDSAGAHHGELFF.